The TCR beta chain described here comes from a study of CD8 T cells in Susac syndrome. Study-wide findings and caveats: The authors found no clonal expansion in Susac syndrome CD4+ T cell repertoires.

Note on this clonotype: Its antigen remains unidentified.

Germline V gene sequence: CDR1 SEHNR, CDR2 FQNEAQ (reference sequence). V gave up 3 bases and J gave up 8 bases, with 2 bases separating them. This CDR3 spans 10 amino acids. Random hexamers were used to reverse transcribe the RNA input (roughly 0.5 to 1 ug). TCRdb used MiXCR to reprocess the immunoSEQ multiplex PCR reads, holding one entry per CDR3 protein. The sample yields about 150,000 distinct CDR3 sequences, roughly 96% seen once. The chain recombines TRBV7-9 with TRBJ2-1, with D unresolved. Sequencing was performed on CD4+ T cells from PBMCs. The source of this sequence is a human donor with Susac syndrome. The CDR3 sequence: CASSLDEQFF. The CDR3 coding sequence is TGTGCCAGCAGCTTGGATGAGCAGTTCTTC.